The T cell receptor beta chain described here comes from a study of T cell responses to AZD1222 COVID-19 vaccine. Overall study: It was second doses at about 4 or about 12 weeks that were pooled. Regarding the study as a whole: Baseline seropositivity characterized only six AZD1222 recipients. Repertoires were collected only later (after the peak T cell response had occurred). Clonal diversity may have been underestimated in mostly white British donors.

Details on this clone: Its antigen is not identified.

Sequenced by immunoSEQ multiplex PCR; TCRdb stores in-frame clones only, minus some. The table includes roughly 150,000 clones, more than 80% detected once. Trimming stripped 4 bases from V and 8 bases from J, with 18 bases between. This CDR3 spans 15 amino acids. The germline CDR1 and CDR2 sequences are SGHKS and YYEKEE (reference sequence). Sequenced material: peripheral blood, taken on day 0 of AZD1222 vaccination. The chain recombines TRBV5-5 with TRBJ1-4, with D possibly being TRBD1 (5 bases). This TCR derives from an adult in good health. The CDR3 DNA reads as TGTGCCAGCAGCCCGGTGGGGGTTCCGGACGAAAAACTGTTTTTT. It yields the protein CASSPVGVPDEKLFF. Using reference TRBV5-5 and TRBJ1-4 for the parts outside the CDR3, the full variable domain is DAGVTQSPTHLIKTRGQQVTLRCSPISGHKSVSWYQQVLGQGPQFIFQYYEKEERGRGNFPDRFSARQFPNYSSELNVNALLLGDSALYLCASSPVGVPDEKLFFGSGTQLSVL.